This paragraph reports one TCR beta chain. Its antigen is not identified. This CDR3 is 15 amino acids long. Trimming cost V 0 bases and J 0 bases, with 3 bases left between them. Germline V gene lookup returns CDR1 SEHNR and CDR2 FQNEAQ (reference sequence). The protocol was immunoSEQ multiplex PCR, while the TCRdb copy is restricted to in-frame clones and leaves out a portion. This sample carries about 120,000 clones, over 75% of them seen once, and the ten largest clones take under 2.5%. Specified time point: blood 2 weeks post-SBRT. Treatment here: 15 Gy SBRT to primary tumor, nephrectomy 4 weeks later. The sample comes from a study of radiation and T cells in renal cell carcinoma. Overall study results and limits: Top tumor clonotypes rose in blood 2 weeks post-radiation, then contracted.

The material sequenced was blood, taken from a patient whose treatment included radiotherapy and nephrectomy. This receptor was obtained from a woman aged 55-70 years with renal cell carcinoma. V gene TRBV7-9 combines with J gene TRBJ2-6; D ambiguous. The CDR3 spells CASSLAPSGANVLTF. In DNA form, the CDR3 reads TGTGCCAGCAGCTTAGCTCCCTCTGGGGCCAACGTCCTGACTTTC.